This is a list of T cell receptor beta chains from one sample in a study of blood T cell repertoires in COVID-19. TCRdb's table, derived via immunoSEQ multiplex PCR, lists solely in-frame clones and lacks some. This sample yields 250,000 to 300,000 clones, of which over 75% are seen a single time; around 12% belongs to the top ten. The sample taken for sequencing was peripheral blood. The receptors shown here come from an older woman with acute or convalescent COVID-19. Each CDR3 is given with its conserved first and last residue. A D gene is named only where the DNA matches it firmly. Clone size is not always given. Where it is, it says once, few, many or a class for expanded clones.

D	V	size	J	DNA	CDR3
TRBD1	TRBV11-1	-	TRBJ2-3	TGTGCCAGCAGTCCGGGACAGGGTTCAGATACGCAGTATTTT	CASSPGQGSDTQYF
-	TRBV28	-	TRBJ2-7	TGTGCCAGCAGCAGGGCAGGGGCCTACGAGCAGTACTTC	CASSRAGAYEQYF
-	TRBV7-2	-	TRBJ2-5	TGTGCCAGCACGAAGGGGGGGGTCAAAGAGACCCAGTACTTC	CASTKGGVKETQYF
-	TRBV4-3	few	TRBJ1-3	TGCGCCAGCAGCCAAGGGTCGGGAGCAGGAAACACCATATATTTT	CASSQGSGAGNTIYF
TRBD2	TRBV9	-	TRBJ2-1	TGTGCCAGCAGCGTAGCCTCTAGCGGGAGTAATGAGCAGTTCTTC	CASSVASSGSNEQFF
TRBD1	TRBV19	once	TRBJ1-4	TGTGCCAGTAGTTACACAGGGGGCGCAAATGAAAAACTGTTTTTT	CASSYTGGANEKLFF
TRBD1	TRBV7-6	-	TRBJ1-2	TGTGCCAGCAGCTTAGCCGGGGACAGGGGGCATGGCTACACCTTC	CASSLAGDRGHGYTF
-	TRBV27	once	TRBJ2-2	TGTGCCAGCAGTTCCCCCCCGGTGAACACCGGGGAGCTGTTTTTT	CASSSPPVNTGELFF
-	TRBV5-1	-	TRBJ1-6	TGCGCCAGCAGCTTAGGCCAGGGGCCTTCACCCCTCCACTTT	CASSLGQGPSPLHF
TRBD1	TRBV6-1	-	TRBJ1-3	TGTGCCAGCAGTGTCGGGGGACAGGGATCTGGAAACACCATATATTTT	CASSVGGQGSGNTIYF
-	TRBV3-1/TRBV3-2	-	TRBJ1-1	TGTGCCAGCAGCCCTCCCAACACGAACACTGAAGCTTTCTTT	CASSPPNTNTEAFF
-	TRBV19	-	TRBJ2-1	TGTGCCAGTAGTATAGGGGGCGGATTCGTAGACAATGAGCAGTTCTTC	CASSIGGGFVDNEQFF
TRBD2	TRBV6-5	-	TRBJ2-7	TGTGCCAGCAGCCGGGGGGAGAGCTACGAGCAGTACTTC	CASSRGESYEQYF
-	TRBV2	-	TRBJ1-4	TGTGCCGGCGGCAGGGGTACTAATGAAAAACTGTTTTTT	CAGGRGTNEKLFF
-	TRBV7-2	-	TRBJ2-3	TGTGCCAGCAGCTTATCCGGACAGATCACAGATACGCAGTATTTT	CASSLSGQITDTQYF
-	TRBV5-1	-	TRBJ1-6	TGCGCCAGCAGCTTGGCCGAAGGGAGCTCCTATAATTCACCCCTCCACTTT	CASSLAEGSSYNSPLHF
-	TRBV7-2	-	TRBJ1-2	TGTGCCAGCAGCTCCGGGACATATGGCTACACCTTC	CASSSGTYGYTF
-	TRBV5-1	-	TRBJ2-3	TGCGCCAGCAGCTTGGCCGCAAACAGGGCGGGTCCAGATACGCAGTATTTT	CASSLAANRAGPDTQYF
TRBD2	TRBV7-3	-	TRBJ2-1	TGTGCCAGCAGCGCAGTCTCCGGGACTAGCGGGAGGCATGAGCAGTTCTTC	CASSAVSGTSGRHEQFF
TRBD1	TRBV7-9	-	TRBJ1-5	TGTGCCAGCAGCTCCGGACAGGCTTTAGGGCCCCAGCATTTT	CASSSGQALGPQHF
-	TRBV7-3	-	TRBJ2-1	TGTGCCAGCAGCAATCCGGGACTGTACAATGAGCAGTTCTTC	CASSNPGLYNEQFF
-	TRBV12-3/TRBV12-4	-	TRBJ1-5	TGTGCCAGCAGTTTAAGAGTGAATCAGCCCCAGCATTTT	CASSLRVNQPQHF
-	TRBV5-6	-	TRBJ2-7	TGTGCCAGCAGGTATTCCGGGACAACCTGGTACGAGCAGTACTTC	CASRYSGTTWYEQYF
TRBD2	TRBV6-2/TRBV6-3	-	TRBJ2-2	TGTGCCAGCAGTCCCCCGGGACTAGCCCGAAACACCGGGGAGCTGTTTTTT	CASSPPGLARNTGELFF
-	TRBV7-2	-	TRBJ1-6	TGTGCCAGCAGTCTCGGTGGGGCAGTAAATTCACCCCTCCACTTT	CASSLGGAVNSPLHF
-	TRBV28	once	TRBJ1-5	TGTGCCAGCAGGTATTACAGGACCCCTAATCAGCCCCAGCATTTT	CASRYYRTPNQPQHF
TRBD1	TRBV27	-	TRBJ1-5	TGTGCCAGCAGTTGGGACAGGGGTCCCAATCAGCCCCAGCATTTT	CASSWDRGPNQPQHF
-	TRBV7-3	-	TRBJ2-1	TGTGCCAGCCGGAAAGGAGGGAGTGAAAATGAGCAGTTCTTC	CASRKGGSENEQFF
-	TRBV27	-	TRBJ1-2	TGTGCCGGCAGTTGGAGATTTAACTATGGCTACACCTTC	CAGSWRFNYGYTF
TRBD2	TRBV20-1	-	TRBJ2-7	TGCAGTGCTAGTAGGTGGCTAGCGGGAGGGCCGGCCTACGAGCAGTACTTC	CSASRWLAGGPAYEQYF